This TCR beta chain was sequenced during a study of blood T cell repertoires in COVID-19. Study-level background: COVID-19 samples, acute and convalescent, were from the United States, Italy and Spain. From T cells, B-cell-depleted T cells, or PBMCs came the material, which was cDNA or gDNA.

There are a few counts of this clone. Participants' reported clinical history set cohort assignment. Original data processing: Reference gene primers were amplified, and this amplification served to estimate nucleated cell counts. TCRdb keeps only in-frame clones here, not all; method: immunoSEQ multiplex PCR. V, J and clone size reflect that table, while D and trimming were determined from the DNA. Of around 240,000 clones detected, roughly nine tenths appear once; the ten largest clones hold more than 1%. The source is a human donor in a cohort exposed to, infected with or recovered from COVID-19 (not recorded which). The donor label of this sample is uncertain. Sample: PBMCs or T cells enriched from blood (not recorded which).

The DNA of the CDR3 is TGTGCCAGCAGCGCCTCGACAGGGGCCGCGTATTCCTACGAGCAGTACTTC. Amino acids: CASSASTGAAYSYEQYF. The J gene is TRBJ2-7, the V gene TRBV5-6, with 8 nucleotides matching TRBD1. The CDR3 extends over 17 amino acids. J lost 1 base, V lost 4 bases, and 13 bases had no gene match. Per the germline V gene, CDR1 is SGHDT and CDR2 is YYEEEE.